This T cell receptor beta chain is drawn from a study of cytomegalovirus exposure and HLA in healthy donors. Findings of the study overall: Most TCR sequences were rare, but some public TCRs occurred in many donors. The Asian-associated ancestry cluster reportedly had fewer N-insertions than the approximately 670-donor mean in a later analysis. Accurate HLA-A and HLA-B prediction from TCR beta sequences was reported for most subjects. DRB1 showed the most TCR associations and HLA-C the fewest in a later analysis, as rates varied by HLA locus.

As for this clone: Its specificity is not known.

Primers included in the PCR were 60 Vbeta and 13 Jbeta primers. Sequencing used immunoSEQ multiplex PCR; TCRdb keeps in-frame clones, though not all of them. The table lists under 150,000 clones, under 90% of them singletons. Trimming took 1 base from V and 5 from J; bases not matched to a gene: 8. The CDR3 consists of 16 residues. Germline V gene sequence: CDR1 MNHEY, CDR2 SMNVEV (reference sequence). The receptor was isolated from a male donor in good health and CMV-seronegative. The chain recombines TRBV27 with TRBJ2-5; TRBD2 aligns across 9 bases. Sequenced sample: PBMCs. CDR3 in DNA: TGTGCCAGCAGTTTATTTGCGGGAGGGCCCAAGGAGACCCAGTACTTC. As protein: CASSLFAGGPKETQYF.